This T cell receptor beta chain was observed in a study of blood T cell repertoires in COVID-19. Turning to the study itself: Sites across the United States, Italy and Spain contributed samples from acute and convalescent COVID-19. The analysed material was cDNA or gDNA that came from T cells, B-cell-depleted T cells, or PBMCs.

Germline V gene sequence: CDR1 LGHDT, CDR2 YNNKEL (reference sequence). The CDR3 loop spans 15 amino acids. The V segment lost 4 bases and the J segment 3 bases; nucleotides outside the gene matches: 4. Per the authors' pipeline: How many nucleated cells were present was estimated from reference gene primer amplification. Clones were read by immunoSEQ multiplex PCR, and TCRdb kept only the in-frame ones, dropping some. D and trimming come from the DNA, and the V and J calls and clone size come from that table. The sample lists about 73,000 clones, approximately 80% occurring once. This TCR was sampled from an elderly man with active or convalescent COVID-19. Sequenced: peripheral blood. The V and J genes are TRBV3-1 (or the pseudogene TRBV3-2) and TRBJ1-5; 9 positions agree with TRBD1. CDR3 bases: TGTGCCAGCAGCCTAGGGACAGGGAACAATCAGCCCCAGCATTTT. Its protein product is CASSLGTGNNQPQHF.